Below are 14 T cell receptor beta chains sequenced from a single sample in a study of shared clonotypes between healthy human individuals. The data were produced by immunoSEQ multiplex PCR, yet TCRdb's version contains in-frame clones alone and is incomplete. The sample lists about 1.1 million clones, approximately 78% occurring once. The sequenced material came from memory CD4+ T cells from PBMCs. Noted subset: CD45RA-negative fraction. The receptors were sampled from a young man in good health. Some clones in this sample may be carry-over from other donors' samples.

The chain links TRBV4-1 to TRBJ2-1; TRBD2 matches at 14 bases. This CDR3 has 17 residues. Per the germline V gene, CDR1 is MGHRA and CDR2 is YSYEKL. V was clipped by 3 bases and J by 9 bases; unmatched bases: 10. CDR3 residues: CASSHLPGLAGVGEQFF. As DNA, the CDR3 is TGCGCCAGCAGCCACCTGCCGGGACTAGCGGGAGTGGGTGAGCAGTTCTTC.

The V and J genes are TRBV14 and TRBJ1-4, with D unresolved. Trimming removed 1 base at V and 7 bases at J, with 7 bases between. The CDR3 is 13 amino acids. Germline CDR1 and CDR2: SGHDN and FVKESK. The CDR3: CASSQAIFEKLFF. The CDR3 coding sequence is TGTGCCAGCAGCCAAGCAATCTTTGAAAAACTGTTTTTT.

This clone has a single count. The CDR3 sequence is CASRGDSGTTGELFF. In nucleotides, the CDR3 is TGTGCCAGCAGGGGTGACAGCGGGACCACCGGGGAGCTGTTTTTT. The chain joins TRBV6-1 to TRBJ2-2; 7 nucleotides align to TRBD2. Germline V gene sequence: CDR1 MNHNS, CDR2 SASEGT. This CDR3 region has 15 residues. J gave up 4 bases and V 6 bases, and 8 bases lay outside the gene matches.

The chain joins TRBV28 to TRBJ2-7, with 7 positions matching TRBD2. CDR3 length: 16 residues. With V trimmed by 4 bases and J by 5 bases, 14 bases remained unmatched. CDR1 and CDR2 (germline): MDHEN, SYDVKM. The CDR3 reads CASSSLTSPHGDEQYF. The CDR3 bases are TGTGCCAGCAGTTCACTGACTAGCCCCCACGGGGACGAGCAGTACTTC.

The chain combines TRBV5-1 with TRBJ2-7; 8 positions agree with TRBD2. V lost 3 bases, J lost 6 bases, and 17 bases stayed unmatched. Germline V gives CDR1 SGHRS, CDR2 YFSETQ. The length of the CDR3 is 17 residues. The CDR3 DNA reads TGCGCCAGCAGCTCATTGGGCGGACTAGCCGACGGGGGCGAGCAGTACTTC. Its translation is CASSSLGGLADGGEQYF.

This clone was seen more than once but under ten times. This chain links TRBV5-4 with TRBJ2-7; 7 positions match TRBD2. The junction had 4 bases not matched to a gene; V was cut back by 1 base and J by 3 bases. Germline V CDR1 and CDR2: SGHNT, YYREEE (reference sequence). The CDR3 covers 14 residues. CDR3 residues: CASSLPGGSYEQYF. The CDR3 DNA sequence: TGTGCCAGCAGCTTGCCCGGCGGGAGCTACGAGCAGTACTTC.

This sequence joins TRBV6-4 and TRBJ1-1; D remains unclear. The CDR3 covers 12 residues. V was cut by 2 bases and J by 10 bases, with 11 bases left in between. CDR1 and CDR2 from the germline V gene are MRHNA and SNTAGT. The CDR3: CASSDQWGGAFF. In DNA form, the CDR3 reads TGTGCCAGCAGTGACCAATGGGGAGGAGCTTTCTTT.

Of note for this clone: The same CDR3 arises from other DNA sequences in this sample as well. This chain uses TRBV6-4 with TRBJ2-2; 10 nucleotides match TRBD1. In germline, CDR1 is MRHNA, CDR2 SNTAGT. This CDR3 has 15 amino acids. V gave up 6 bases and J gave up 3 bases; unmatched junction bases: 4. The CDR3 DNA sequence: TGTGCCAGCAGGAGACAGGGGGCCGACACCGGGGAGCTGTTTTTT. It is translated as CASRRQGADTGELFF.

The chain joins TRBV28 to TRBJ1-5; 8 bases are a match to TRBD1. CDR1 and CDR2 from the germline V gene are MDHEN and SYDVKM. The CDR3 totals 19 residues. The junction had 15 bases not matched to a gene; V was cut back by 5 bases and J by 0 bases. In nucleotides, the CDR3 is TGTGCCAGCAGTCCAACCCCCGGGACAGGAGCATATAGCAATCAGCCCCAGCATTTT. Amino acid sequence: CASSPTPGTGAYSNQPQHF.

The V and J genes are TRBV2 and TRBJ2-1; 9 nucleotides match TRBD1. V shed 6 bases, J shed 1 base, and the junction held 4 bases outside the gene matches. Germline assignment: CDR1 SNHLY and CDR2 FYNNEI. The CDR3 extends over 15 amino acids. This CDR3 reads CASRKQGASYNEQFF. The CDR3 DNA follows: TGTGCCAGCAGAAAACAGGGGGCTTCCTACAATGAGCAGTTCTTC. The full variable domain, in which reference TRBV2 and TRBJ2-1 provide the parts outside the CDR3, is EPEVTQTPSHQVTQMGQEVILRCVPISNHLYFYWYRQILGQKVEFLVSFYNNEISEKSEIFDDQFSVERPDGSNFTLKIRSTKLEDSAMYFCASRKQGASYNEQFFGPGTRLTVL.

The rearrangement joins TRBV6-1 to TRBJ1-5; no clear D gene. Trimming stripped 0 bases from V and 6 bases from J, with 12 bases between. CDR3 length: 15 residues. Germline CDR1 reads MNHNS; CDR2 reads SASEGT. CDR3 coding DNA: TGTGCCAGCAGTGAAGCTCGTCCGGGGTCTCAGCCCCAGCATTTT. Amino acid sequence: CASSEARPGSQPQHF.

The chain couples TRBV5-4 to TRBJ1-5; D is unresolved. The germline V gene encodes CDR1 SGHNT and CDR2 YYREEE (reference sequence). The CDR3 is 12 amino acids. V shed 0 bases and J shed 7 bases, with 5 bases lying between them. The CDR3, as DNA: TGTGCCAGCAGCTTGGATCGGCAGCCCCAGCATTTT. This translates into CASSLDRQPQHF.

The chain is built from TRBV29-1 and TRBJ2-7; the match to TRBD2 covers 7 bases. Germline V gene sequence: CDR1 SQVTM, CDR2 ANQGSEA. CDR3 length: 13 amino acids. The V and J ends lost 6 bases and 2 bases, in that order; junction bases with no gene match: 7. CDR3 residues: CSVWGGATYEQYF. CDR3 nucleotides: TGCAGCGTCTGGGGGGGTGCTACCTACGAGCAGTACTTC.

The chain recombines TRBV4-1 with TRBJ2-1; 10 bases match TRBD2. Germline trimming cut 1 base from V and 11 bases from J; bases unmatched to any gene: 5. The CDR3 covers 14 residues. Germline loops: CDR1 MGHRA, CDR2 YSYEKL. The CDR3 DNA is TGCGCCAGCAGCCAAGTCCTAGCGGGAGAGAAGCAGTTCTTC. Protein: CASSQVLAGEKQFF.